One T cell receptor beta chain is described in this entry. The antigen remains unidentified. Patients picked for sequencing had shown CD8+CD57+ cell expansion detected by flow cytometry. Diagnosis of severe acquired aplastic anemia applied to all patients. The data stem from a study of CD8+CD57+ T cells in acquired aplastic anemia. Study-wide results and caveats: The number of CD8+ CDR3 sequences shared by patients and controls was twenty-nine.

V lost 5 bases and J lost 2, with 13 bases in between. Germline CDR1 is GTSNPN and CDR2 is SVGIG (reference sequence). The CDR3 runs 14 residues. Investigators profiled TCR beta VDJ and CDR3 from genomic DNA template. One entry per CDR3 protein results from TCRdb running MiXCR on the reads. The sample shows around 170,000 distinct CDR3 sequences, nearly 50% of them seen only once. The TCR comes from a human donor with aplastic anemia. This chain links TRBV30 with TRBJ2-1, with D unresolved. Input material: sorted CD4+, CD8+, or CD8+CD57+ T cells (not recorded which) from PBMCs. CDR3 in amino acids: CAWRAITPYNEQFF. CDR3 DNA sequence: TGTGCCTGGCGTGCCATAACCCCCTACAATGAGCAGTTCTTC.